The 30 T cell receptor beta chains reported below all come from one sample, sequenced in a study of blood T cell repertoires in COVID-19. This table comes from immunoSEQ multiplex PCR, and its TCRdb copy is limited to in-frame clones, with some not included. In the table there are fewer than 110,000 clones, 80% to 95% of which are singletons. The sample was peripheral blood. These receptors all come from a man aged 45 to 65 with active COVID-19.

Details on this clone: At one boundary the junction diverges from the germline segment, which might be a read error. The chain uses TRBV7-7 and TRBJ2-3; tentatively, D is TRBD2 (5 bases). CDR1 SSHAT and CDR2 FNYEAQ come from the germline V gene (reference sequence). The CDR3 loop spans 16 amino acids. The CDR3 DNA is TGTGCTAGCAGCTTAGATAGCGCCTCAGGCACAGATACGCAGTATTTT. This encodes CASSLDSASGTDTQYF.

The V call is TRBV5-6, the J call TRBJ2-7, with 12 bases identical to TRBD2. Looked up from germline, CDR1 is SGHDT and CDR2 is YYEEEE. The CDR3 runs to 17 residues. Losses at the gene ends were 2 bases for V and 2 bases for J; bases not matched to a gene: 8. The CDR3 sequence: CASSFRTSGAGTYEQYF. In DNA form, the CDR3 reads TGTGCCAGCAGCTTTAGGACTAGCGGGGCCGGGACCTACGAGCAGTACTTC.

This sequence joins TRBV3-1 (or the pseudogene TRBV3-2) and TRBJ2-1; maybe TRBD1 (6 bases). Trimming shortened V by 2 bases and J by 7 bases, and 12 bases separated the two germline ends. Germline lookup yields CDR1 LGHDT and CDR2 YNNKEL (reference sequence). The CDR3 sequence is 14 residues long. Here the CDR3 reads CASSQMTGGNEQFF. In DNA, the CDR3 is TGTGCCAGCAGCCAAATGACAGGTGGTAATGAGCAGTTCTTC.

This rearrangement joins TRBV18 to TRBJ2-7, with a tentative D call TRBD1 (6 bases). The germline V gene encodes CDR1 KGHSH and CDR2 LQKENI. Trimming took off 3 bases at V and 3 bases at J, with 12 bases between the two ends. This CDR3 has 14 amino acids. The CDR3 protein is CASSPDSRSYEQYF. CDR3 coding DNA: TGTGCCAGCTCACCGGACAGTCGGAGCTACGAGCAGTACTTC.

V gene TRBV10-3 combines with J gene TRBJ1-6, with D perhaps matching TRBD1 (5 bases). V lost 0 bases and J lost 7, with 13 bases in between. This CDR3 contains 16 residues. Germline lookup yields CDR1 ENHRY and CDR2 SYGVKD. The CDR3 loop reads CAISESPGGENSPLHF. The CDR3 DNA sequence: TGTGCCATCAGTGAGTCTCCCGGGGGGGAAAATTCACCCCTCCACTTT.

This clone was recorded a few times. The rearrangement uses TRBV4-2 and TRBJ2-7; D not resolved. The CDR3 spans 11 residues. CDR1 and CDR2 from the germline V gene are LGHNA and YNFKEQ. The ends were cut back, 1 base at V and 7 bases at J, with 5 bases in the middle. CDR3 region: CASSQGQEQYF. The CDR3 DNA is TGTGCCAGCAGCCAAGGGCAAGAGCAGTACTTC.

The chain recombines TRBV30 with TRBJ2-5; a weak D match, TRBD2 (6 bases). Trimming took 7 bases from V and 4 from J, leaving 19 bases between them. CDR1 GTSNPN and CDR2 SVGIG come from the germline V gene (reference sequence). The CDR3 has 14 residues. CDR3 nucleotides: TGTGCCTCCACGGGACTTCGAGGAGGAGAGACCCAGTACTTC. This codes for CASTGLRGGETQYF.

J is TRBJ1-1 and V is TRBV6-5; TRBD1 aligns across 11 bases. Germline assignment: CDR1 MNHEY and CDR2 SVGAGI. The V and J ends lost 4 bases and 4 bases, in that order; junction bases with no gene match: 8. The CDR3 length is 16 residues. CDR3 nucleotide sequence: TGTGCCAGCAGTTCGGACAGGGGGCCCTTAACCACTGAAGCTTTCTTT. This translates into CASSSDRGPLTTEAFF.

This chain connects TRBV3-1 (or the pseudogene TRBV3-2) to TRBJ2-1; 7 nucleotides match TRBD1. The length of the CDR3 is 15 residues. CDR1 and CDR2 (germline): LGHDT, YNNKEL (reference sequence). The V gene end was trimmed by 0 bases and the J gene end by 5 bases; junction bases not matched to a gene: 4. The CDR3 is CASSQDVGGHNEQFF. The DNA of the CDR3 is TGTGCCAGCAGCCAAGATGTAGGGGGCCACAATGAGCAGTTCTTC.

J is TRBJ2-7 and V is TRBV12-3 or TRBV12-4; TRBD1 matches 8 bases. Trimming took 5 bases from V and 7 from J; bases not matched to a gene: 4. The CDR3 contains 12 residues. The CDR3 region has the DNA TGTGCCAGCAGTCTGACAGGGGAAGAGCAGTACTTC. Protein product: CASSLTGEEQYF.

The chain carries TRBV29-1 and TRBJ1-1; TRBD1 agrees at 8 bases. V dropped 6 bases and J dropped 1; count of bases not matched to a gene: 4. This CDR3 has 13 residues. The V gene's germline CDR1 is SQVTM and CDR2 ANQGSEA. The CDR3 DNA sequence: TGCAGCGTGAGGACAGGGTGGAACACTGAAGCTTTCTTT. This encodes CSVRTGWNTEAFF.

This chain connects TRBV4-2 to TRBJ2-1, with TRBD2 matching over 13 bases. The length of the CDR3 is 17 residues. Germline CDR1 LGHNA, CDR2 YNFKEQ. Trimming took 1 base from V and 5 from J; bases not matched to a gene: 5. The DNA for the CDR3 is TGTGCCAGCAGCCAAGGGGTCGGGACTAGCGGGAACAATGAGCAGTTCTTC. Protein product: CASSQGVGTSGNNEQFF.

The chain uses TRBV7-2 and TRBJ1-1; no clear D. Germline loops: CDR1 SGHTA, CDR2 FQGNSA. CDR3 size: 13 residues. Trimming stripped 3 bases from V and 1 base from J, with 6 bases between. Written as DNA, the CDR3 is TGTGCCAGCAGCTTTGAGGGGAACACTGAAGCTTTCTTT. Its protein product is CASSFEGNTEAFF.

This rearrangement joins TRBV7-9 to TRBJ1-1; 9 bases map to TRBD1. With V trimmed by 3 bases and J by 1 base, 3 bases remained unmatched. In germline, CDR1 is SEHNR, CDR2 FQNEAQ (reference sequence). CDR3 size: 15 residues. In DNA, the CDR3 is TGTGCCAGCAGCTTCACAGGGGGCGGGAACACTGAAGCTTTCTTT. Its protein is CASSFTGGGNTEAFF.

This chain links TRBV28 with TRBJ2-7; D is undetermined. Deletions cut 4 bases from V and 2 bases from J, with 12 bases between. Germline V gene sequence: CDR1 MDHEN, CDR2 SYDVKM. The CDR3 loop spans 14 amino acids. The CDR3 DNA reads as TGTGCCAGCAGTTCCCCGGGTCTACCCTACGAGCAGTACTTC. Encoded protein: CASSSPGLPYEQYF.

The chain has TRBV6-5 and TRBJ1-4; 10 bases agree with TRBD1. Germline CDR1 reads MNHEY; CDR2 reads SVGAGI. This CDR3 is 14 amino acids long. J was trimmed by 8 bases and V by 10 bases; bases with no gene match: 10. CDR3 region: CATSGDRGDEKLFF. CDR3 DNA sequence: TGTGCCACCTCTGGGGACAGGGGAGACGAAAAACTGTTTTTT.

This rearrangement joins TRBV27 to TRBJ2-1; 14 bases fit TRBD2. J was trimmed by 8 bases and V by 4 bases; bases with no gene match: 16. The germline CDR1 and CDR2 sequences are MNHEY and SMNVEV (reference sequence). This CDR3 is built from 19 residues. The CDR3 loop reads CASSSQLRLAGGPVDEQFF. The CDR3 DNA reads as TGTGCCAGCAGTTCGCAACTACGACTAGCGGGAGGGCCGGTGGATGAGCAGTTCTTC.

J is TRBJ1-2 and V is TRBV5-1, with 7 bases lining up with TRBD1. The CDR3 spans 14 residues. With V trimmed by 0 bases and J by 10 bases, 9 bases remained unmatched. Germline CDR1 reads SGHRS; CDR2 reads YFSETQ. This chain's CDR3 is CASSLVDREMSYTF. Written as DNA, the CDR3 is TGCGCCAGCAGCTTGGTTGACAGGGAGATGTCCTACACCTTC.

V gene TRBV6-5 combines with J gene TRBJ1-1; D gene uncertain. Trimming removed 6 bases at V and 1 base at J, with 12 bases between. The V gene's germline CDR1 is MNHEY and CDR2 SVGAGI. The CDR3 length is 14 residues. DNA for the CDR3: TGTGCCAGCAGAATTACAGAACAGAACACTGAAGCTTTCTTT. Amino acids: CASRITEQNTEAFF.

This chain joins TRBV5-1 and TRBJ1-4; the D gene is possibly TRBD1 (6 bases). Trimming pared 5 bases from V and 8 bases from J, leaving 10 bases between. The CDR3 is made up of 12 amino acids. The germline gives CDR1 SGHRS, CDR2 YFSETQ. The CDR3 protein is CASRGGGEKLFF. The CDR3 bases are TGCGCCAGCAGAGGGGGTGGGGAAAAACTGTTTTTT. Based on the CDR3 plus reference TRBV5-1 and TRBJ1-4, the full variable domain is KAGVTQTPRYLIKTRGQQVTLSCSPISGHRSVSWYQQTPGQGLQFLFEYFSETQRNKGNFPGRFSGRQFSNSRSEMNVSTLELGDSALYLCASRGGGEKLFFGSGTQLSVL.

CDR3 residues: CATNQGTGNSPEQFF. The CDR3 DNA is TGTGCCACCAATCAGGGGACAGGGAATTCCCCTGAGCAGTTCTTC. The chain employs TRBV10-3 and TRBJ2-1, with 9 nucleotides matching TRBD1. CDR1 is ENHRY, CDR2 SYGVKD, per germline. V trimming: 10 bases; J trimming: 9 bases; junction bases outside the gene matches: 16. The CDR3 has 15 residues.

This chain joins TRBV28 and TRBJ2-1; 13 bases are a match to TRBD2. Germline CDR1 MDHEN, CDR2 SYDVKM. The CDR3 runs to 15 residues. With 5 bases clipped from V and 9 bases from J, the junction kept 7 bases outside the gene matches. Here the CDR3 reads CASSLRTSGRTEQFF. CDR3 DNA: TGTGCCAGCAGTCTACGGACTAGCGGGAGAACTGAGCAGTTCTTC.

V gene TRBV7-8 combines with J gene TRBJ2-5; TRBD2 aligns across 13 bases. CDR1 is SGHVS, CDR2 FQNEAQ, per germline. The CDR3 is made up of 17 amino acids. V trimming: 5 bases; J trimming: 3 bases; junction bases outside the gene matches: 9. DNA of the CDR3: TGTGCCAGCAGCCCCAGGACTAGCGGGGGAGGAAAAGAGACCCAGTACTTC. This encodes CASSPRTSGGGKETQYF.

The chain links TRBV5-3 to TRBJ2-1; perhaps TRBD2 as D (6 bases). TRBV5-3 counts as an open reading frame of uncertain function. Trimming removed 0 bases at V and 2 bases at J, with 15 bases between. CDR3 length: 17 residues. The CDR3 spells CARSLVLSSAAYNEQFF. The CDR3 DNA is TGTGCCAGAAGCTTGGTCTTGTCTAGCGCAGCCTACAATGAGCAGTTCTTC.

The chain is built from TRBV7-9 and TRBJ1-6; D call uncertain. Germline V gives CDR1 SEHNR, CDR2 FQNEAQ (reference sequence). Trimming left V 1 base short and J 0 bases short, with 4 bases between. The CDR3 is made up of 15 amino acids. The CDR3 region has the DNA TGTGCCAGCAGCTTAGGGAGCTCCTATAATTCACCCCTCCACTTT. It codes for CASSLGSSYNSPLHF.

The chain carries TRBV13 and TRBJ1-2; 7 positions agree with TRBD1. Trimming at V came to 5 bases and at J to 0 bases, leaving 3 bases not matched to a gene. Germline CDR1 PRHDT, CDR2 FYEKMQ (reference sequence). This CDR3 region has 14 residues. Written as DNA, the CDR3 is TGTGCCAGCAGCCCAGGACAGGCTAACTATGGCTACACCTTC. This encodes CASSPGQANYGYTF.

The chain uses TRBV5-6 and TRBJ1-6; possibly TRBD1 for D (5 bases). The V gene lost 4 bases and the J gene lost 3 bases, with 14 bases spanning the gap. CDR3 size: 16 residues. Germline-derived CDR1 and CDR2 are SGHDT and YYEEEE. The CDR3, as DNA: TGTGCCAGCAGCCCGGACCAGGGCAACTATAATTCACCCCTCCACTTT. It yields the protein CASSPDQGNYNSPLHF.

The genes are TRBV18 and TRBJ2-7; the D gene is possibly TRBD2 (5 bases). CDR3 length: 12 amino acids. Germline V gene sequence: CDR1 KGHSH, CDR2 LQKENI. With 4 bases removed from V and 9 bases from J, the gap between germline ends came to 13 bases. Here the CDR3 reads CASSLSRELQYF. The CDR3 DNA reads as TGTGCCAGCTCACTTTCGAGGGAGTTGCAGTACTTC.

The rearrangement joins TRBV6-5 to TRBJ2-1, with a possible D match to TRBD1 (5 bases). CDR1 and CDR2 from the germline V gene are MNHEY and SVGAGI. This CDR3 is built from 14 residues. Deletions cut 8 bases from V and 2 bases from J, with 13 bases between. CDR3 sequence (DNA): TGTGCCAGCGTGGGGCCAAGGGCCTACAATGAGCAGTTCTTC. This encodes CASVGPRAYNEQFF.

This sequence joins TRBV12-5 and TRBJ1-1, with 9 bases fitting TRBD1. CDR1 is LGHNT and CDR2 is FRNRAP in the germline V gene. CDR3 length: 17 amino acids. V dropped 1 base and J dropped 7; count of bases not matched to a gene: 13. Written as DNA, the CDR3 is TGTGCTAGTGGTTTGGACACACCGGGACAGGGACGAGGTGAAGCTTTCTTT. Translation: CASGLDTPGQGRGEAFF.